A single sample gave rise to the 32 T cell receptor beta chains below, sequenced in a study of shared clonotypes between healthy human individuals. Clones were sequenced by immunoSEQ multiplex PCR, and TCRdb holds only the in-frame ones, with some missing. Of 2 million to 3 million clones detected, about 92% appear once; the ten largest clones hold over 0.12%. Sequencing was carried out using naive CD4+ T cells sorted from blood. The subset denotes: CD45RA+ positively selected. These receptors were collected from a man younger than 35 in good health.

V gene TRBV19 combines with J gene TRBJ2-7; the D gene is possibly TRBD2 (5 bases). Germline-derived CDR1 and CDR2 are LNHDA and SQIVND (reference sequence). The V end was cut by 5 bases, the J end by 3 bases, with 5 bases between. This CDR3 comprises 11 residues. The CDR3 spells CASSEGYEQYF. CDR3 bases: TGTGCCAGTAGTGAGGGCTACGAGCAGTACTTC.

The chain combines TRBV4-1 with TRBJ2-1; possible D gene TRBD2, 6 bases. V dropped 1 base and J dropped 2 bases, with 15 bases sitting between them. The length of the CDR3 is 17 residues. Germline-derived CDR1 and CDR2 are MGHRA and YSYEKL. The CDR3 region has the DNA TGCGCCAGCAGCCAAGGCCTCCTAGCGTCCCCCTACAATGAGCAGTTCTTC. Its protein is CASSQGLLASPYNEQFF.

This chain links TRBV30 with TRBJ2-2; weak D call: TRBD1 (6 bases). The CDR3 runs 14 residues. Germline V gene lookup returns CDR1 GTSNPN and CDR2 SVGIG (reference sequence). The germline V and J ends were trimmed by 3 bases and 4 bases, with 12 bases remaining between them. CDR3 amino acids: CAWRGTLTTGELFF. In DNA form, the CDR3 reads TGTGCCTGGAGGGGGACACTAACCACCGGGGAGCTGTTTTTT. Full variable domain (rest looked up from reference TRBV30 and TRBJ2-2): SQTIHQWPATLVQPVGSPLSLECTVEGTSNPNLYWYRQAAGRGLQLLFYSVGIGQISSEVPQNLSASRPQDRQFILSSKKLLLSDSGFYLCAWRGTLTTGELFFGEGSRLTVL.

The CDR3 is CASSYLLEQYF. The CDR3 DNA reads as TGTGCCAGCAGTTACCTCCTCGAGCAGTACTTC. The chain is built from TRBV6-5 and TRBJ2-7; D remains unclear. The CDR3 runs to 11 residues. From germline, CDR1 is MNHEY and CDR2 SVGAGI. V was cut by 2 bases and J by 6 bases, with 5 bases left in between.

Regarding this clone: The same CDR3 arises from other DNA sequences in this sample as well. V and J are TRBV6-5 and TRBJ1-4; weak D call: TRBD1 (5 bases). Germline V gives CDR1 MNHEY, CDR2 SVGAGI. V shed 3 bases and J shed 8 bases, with 16 bases lying between them. CDR3 size: 15 residues. This CDR3 reads CASSYLGQGDEKLFF. The CDR3 DNA sequence: TGTGCCAGCAGTTATTTGGGGCAGGGAGACGAAAAACTGTTTTTT.

This clone has more than one count but fewer than ten. The V gene is TRBV10-3, the J gene TRBJ2-3; 8 nucleotides align to TRBD2. Unmatched junction bases numbered 11, after V lost 3 bases and J lost 0 bases. The CDR3 has 18 amino acids. The germline V gene encodes CDR1 ENHRY and CDR2 SYGVKD. CDR3 in DNA: TGTGCCATCAGTGACGGGGGGGAGATCCTTACTAGCACAGATACGCAGTATTTT. Its protein is CAISDGGEILTSTDTQYF.

The rearrangement joins TRBV27 to TRBJ2-7, with a possible D match to TRBD1 (5 bases). Trimming shortened V by 3 bases and J by 0 bases, and 9 bases separated the two germline ends. This CDR3 comprises 14 residues. CDR1 and CDR2 from the germline V gene are MNHEY and SMNVEV (reference sequence). CDR3 DNA sequence: TGTGCCAGCAGTTTGGGGCGGAGCTCCTACGAGCAGTACTTC. Its translation: CASSLGRSSYEQYF.

This clone was seen a handful of times. The identical CDR3 is also encoded by other nucleotide sequences in the sample. This chain links TRBV29-1 with TRBJ2-7, with 7 bases that match TRBD1. CDR3 length: 12 amino acids. With 5 bases clipped from V and 3 bases from J, the junction kept 4 bases outside the gene matches. The germline CDR1 and CDR2 sequences are SQVTM and ANQGSEA. The CDR3 nucleotides are TGCAGCGTTTCCCGGGACAGCTACGAGCAGTACTTC. Translated: CSVSRDSYEQYF.

V and J are TRBV4-1 and TRBJ1-2, with a possible D match to TRBD1 (5 bases). The CDR3 sequence is 13 residues long. V shed 1 base and J shed 5 bases, with 8 bases lying between them. The germline V gene has CDR1 MGHRA and CDR2 YSYEKL. The CDR3 is CASSQVQGYGYTF. The CDR3 bases are TGCGCCAGCAGCCAAGTCCAGGGTTATGGCTACACCTTC.

This chain links TRBV5-1 with TRBJ1-2; D is unresolved. CDR1 and CDR2 (germline): SGHRS, YFSETQ. The CDR3 consists of 13 residues. V lost 4 bases and J 5 bases, leaving 12 bases between the germline ends. CDR3 DNA sequence: TGCGCCAGCAGCCGAGACCGGGAGTATGGCTACACCTTC. Translation: CASSRDREYGYTF. The full variable domain, rest sourced from reference TRBV5-1 and TRBJ1-2, is KAGVTQTPRYLIKTRGQQVTLSCSPISGHRSVSWYQQTPGQGLQFLFEYFSETQRNKGNFPGRFSGRQFSNSRSEMNVSTLELGDSALYLCASSRDREYGYTFGSGTRLTVV.

The table lists this clone with a count of one. The J gene is TRBJ1-2, the V gene TRBV7-6, with D maybe TRBD1 (5 bases). Germline CDR1 SGHVS, CDR2 FNYEAQ. Trimming removed 5 bases from V and 7 bases from J, with 14 bases in between. CDR3 length: 13 amino acids. CDR3 protein: CASSASGLFGYTF. In DNA, the CDR3 is TGTGCCAGCAGCGCCTCGGGGCTGTTTGGCTACACCTTC. The entire variable domain, with the rest obtained from reference TRBV7-6 and TRBJ1-2, is as follows: GAGVSQSPRYKVTKRGQDVALRCDPISGHVSLYWYRQALGQGPEFLTYFNYEAQQDKSGLPNDRFSAERPEGSISTLTIQRTEQRDSAMYRCASSASGLFGYTFGSGTRLTVV.

Concerning this clone itself: Other DNA sequences in this specimen translate into the identical CDR3. The J gene is TRBJ2-3, the V gene TRBV7-3; a possible D gene is TRBD2 (5 bases). Trimming shortened V by 5 bases and J by 5 bases, and 11 bases separated the two germline ends. Per the germline V gene, CDR1 is SGHTA and CDR2 is FQGTGA. The CDR3 has 13 amino acids. CDR3 DNA: TGTGCCAGCAGCGTGGATCGGGGAGATACGCAGTATTTT. Its protein product is CASSVDRGDTQYF.

V gene TRBV7-9 combines with J gene TRBJ2-7; D may be TRBD1 (6 bases). V was pared by 2 bases and J by 1 base, with 18 bases between. This CDR3 has 17 residues. The germline CDR1 and CDR2 sequences are SEHNR and FQNEAQ (reference sequence). CDR3 nucleotides: TGTGCCAGCAGCTTAAATCCCACAGGGCCCGATTCCTACGAGCAGTACTTC. It codes for CASSLNPTGPDSYEQYF.

The chain has TRBV5-1 and TRBJ2-3; D call uncertain. V shed 1 base and J shed 3 bases, with 9 bases lying between them. The CDR3 is 14 amino acids. The germline CDR1 and CDR2 sequences are SGHRS and YFSETQ. The CDR3 bases are TGCGCCAGCAGCTTGTCGGAACAGACAGATACGCAGTATTTT. Protein sequence: CASSLSEQTDTQYF.

To note about this clone: The DNA is left out, because the CDR3 cannot be placed on it with certainty; the CDR3 is given as TCRdb lists it. V usage is TRBV27 and J usage is TRBJ1-6. Including both end residues, the CDR3 is 16 amino acids long. In germline, CDR1 is MNHEY, CDR2 SMNVEV (reference sequence). CDR3 amino acids: CASSFGAGSGNSPLHF.

As regards this clone: The same CDR3 arises from other DNA sequences in this sample as well. V gene TRBV5-1 combines with J gene TRBJ1-2; a possible D gene is TRBD1 (6 bases). V was cut by 4 bases and J by 6 bases, with 13 bases left in between. Germline V lookup: CDR1 SGHRS, CDR2 YFSETQ. The CDR3 runs to 13 residues. CDR3 sequence reads: CASSLQQGNGYTF. In nucleotides, the CDR3 is TGCGCCAGCAGCCTACAGCAGGGGAATGGCTACACCTTC.

V is TRBV2 and J is TRBJ1-1; 7 bases line up with TRBD1. V shed 6 bases and J 2 bases; nucleotides not matched to a gene: 9. The germline V gene encodes CDR1 SNHLY and CDR2 FYNNEI. This CDR3 comprises 15 residues. Written as DNA, the CDR3 is TGTGCCAGCAGACCCCCCGGGACAGCAAACACTGAAGCTTTCTTT. This encodes CASRPPGTANTEAFF.

The rearrangement joins TRBV5-1 to TRBJ2-2, with D maybe TRBD2 (5 bases). V was shortened by 0 bases and J by 6 bases, with 12 bases between the two germline ends. Germline lookup yields CDR1 SGHRS and CDR2 YFSETQ. The CDR3 totals 15 residues. The CDR3 loop reads CASSLGDRGSGELFF. CDR3 coding DNA: TGCGCCAGCAGCTTGGGAGATCGAGGGTCCGGGGAGCTGTTTTTT.

The V call is TRBV9, the J call TRBJ2-3, with D perhaps TRBD2 (7 bases). Between the trimmed V and J ends, which lost 4 bases and 11 bases, there was a span of 20 bases. Germline V gene sequence: CDR1 SGDLS, CDR2 YYNGEE. There are 14 residues in the CDR3. The CDR3 reads CASSPLRGGLRQYF. The DNA of the CDR3 is TGTGCCAGCAGCCCCCTAAGGGGGGGCTTAAGGCAGTATTTT.

The chain uses TRBV28 and TRBJ1-3, with D perhaps TRBD1 (6 bases). Per germline, CDR1 MDHEN and CDR2 SYDVKM. The V and J ends lost 3 bases and 1 base respectively, with 25 bases between them. The CDR3 covers 20 residues. The CDR3 spells CASSFPFHPGALLSGNTIYF. Written as DNA, the CDR3 is TGTGCCAGCAGTTTCCCCTTTCACCCAGGGGCGCTCCTTTCTGGAAACACCATATATTTT.

The genes are TRBV10-3 and TRBJ2-5; 12 nucleotides match TRBD2. The J segment lost 3 bases and the V segment lost 2 bases, leaving 4 bases of the junction unmatched. CDR3 length equals 16 residues. Germline values: CDR1 ENHRY, CDR2 SYGVKD. As DNA, the CDR3 is TGTGCCATCAGTGAGAAAAGACTAGCGGGGGAAGAGACCCAGTACTTC. Residues: CAISEKRLAGEETQYF.

The CDR3 bases are TGTGCCAGCAGTTTATCGCCAGCCTTCTATTCCTACGAGCAGTACTTC. This gives the protein CASSLSPAFYSYEQYF. The rearrangement joins TRBV27 to TRBJ2-7, with D unresolved. This CDR3 is 16 amino acids long. Germline V gene lookup returns CDR1 MNHEY and CDR2 SMNVEV (reference sequence). V was cut by 0 bases and J by 1 base, with 13 bases left in between.

The rearrangement links TRBV29-1 to TRBJ2-1; no definite D call. V was pared by 6 bases and J by 4 bases, with 13 bases between. Germline assignment: CDR1 SQVTM and CDR2 ANQGSEA. The CDR3 has 13 residues. The CDR3 nucleotides are TGCAGCGTAGCCTGGGCCGGGTACAATGAGCAGTTCTTC. This codes for CSVAWAGYNEQFF.

The chain uses TRBV6-5 and TRBJ1-6, with D tentatively TRBD1 (6 bases). Germline-derived CDR1 and CDR2 are MNHEY and SVGAGI. The CDR3 totals 15 residues. Trimming left V 8 bases short and J 5 bases short, with 16 bases between. The CDR3: CASGNRDTNNSPLHF. The CDR3 bases are TGTGCCAGCGGGAACCGGGACACTAATAATTCACCCCTCCACTTT.

The chain recombines TRBV7-2 with TRBJ2-2, with 12 bases lining up with TRBD2. Germline values: CDR1 SGHTA, CDR2 FQGNSA. Trimming took 1 base from V and 7 from J; bases not matched to a gene: 4. The CDR3 contains 16 residues. CDR3 residues: CASSLGTSGTIGELFF. CDR3 bases: TGTGCCAGCAGCTTAGGGACTAGCGGGACGATCGGGGAGCTGTTTTTT. Full variable domain (missing parts from reference TRBV7-2 and TRBJ2-2): GAGVSQSPSNKVTEKGKDVELRCDPISGHTALYWYRQSLGQGLEFLIYFQGNSAPDKSGLPSDRFSAERTGGSVSTLTIQRTQQEDSAVYLCASSLGTSGTIGELFFGEGSRLTVL.

The chain recombines TRBV2 with TRBJ2-5, with D perhaps TRBD1 or TRBD2 (7 bases each). The V gene's germline CDR1 is SNHLY and CDR2 FYNNEI. This CDR3 is 14 amino acids long. Trimming removed 4 bases from V and 4 bases from J, with 13 bases in between. This CDR3 is CASSVQGGGETQYF. CDR3 DNA: TGTGCCAGCAGTGTTCAGGGGGGGGGAGAGACCCAGTACTTC.

A word on this clone: Other DNA sequences in this specimen translate into the identical CDR3. The chain has TRBV6-1 and TRBJ2-7; 7 bases align to TRBD1. Germline V gene data show CDR1 as MNHNS and CDR2 as SASEGT. This CDR3 spans 13 amino acids. Trimming removed 6 bases from V and 3 bases from J; junction bases left unmatched: 5. The DNA of the CDR3 is TGTGCCAGCAGACGGGACAGTAACTACGAGCAGTACTTC. Protein sequence: CASRRDSNYEQYF.

CDR3 bases: TGTGCCAGTAGTGTACAGGAGAACTCCTACGAGCAGTACTTC. This sequence encodes CASSVQENSYEQYF. The J gene is TRBJ2-7, the V gene TRBV19; a weak D match, TRBD1 (5 bases). Germline loops: CDR1 LNHDA, CDR2 SQIVND (reference sequence). V was trimmed by 5 bases and J by 0 bases, leaving 11 bases between them. CDR3 length equals 14 residues.

Remarks on this clone: The same CDR3 can be traced to other DNA sequences in this sample. The CDR3 loop is CASSLVGGNTEAFF. CDR3 DNA sequence: TGTGCCAGCAGCTTAGTTGGGGGAAACACTGAAGCTTTCTTT. The chain is built from TRBV11-2 and TRBJ1-1, with D tentatively TRBD1 (5 bases). The CDR3 is made up of 14 amino acids. The germline gives CDR1 SGHAT, CDR2 FQNNGV. V lost 1 base, J lost 2 bases, and 8 bases lay in between.

Concerning this clone: Other nucleotide sequences in the sample specify the same CDR3. This sequence joins TRBV7-9 and TRBJ1-5; D might be TRBD1 (6 bases). Trimming shortened V by 2 bases and J by 0 bases, and 8 bases separated the two germline ends. Germline CDR1 SEHNR, CDR2 FQNEAQ (reference sequence). This CDR3 has 15 amino acids. The CDR3 spells CASSLRGDSNQPQHF. CDR3 DNA: TGTGCCAGCAGCTTAAGGGGGGATAGCAATCAGCCCCAGCATTTT. The full variable domain, with the rest looked up from reference TRBV7-9 and TRBJ1-5, is DTGVSQNPRHKITKRGQNVTFRCDPISEHNRLYWYRQTLGQGPEFLTYFQNEAQLEKSRLLSDRFSAERPKGSFSTLEIQRTEQGDSAMYLCASSLRGDSNQPQHFGDGTRLSIL.

This rearrangement joins TRBV4-3 to TRBJ1-2; unclear D gene. The germline V gene encodes CDR1 LGHNA and CDR2 YSLEER. The CDR3 is made up of 14 amino acids. V lost 2 bases and J 4 bases, leaving 11 bases between the germline ends. The CDR3 DNA is TGCGCCAGCAGCCAATCCGGACGGATCTATGGCTACACCTTC. Translation: CASSQSGRIYGYTF.

The genes are TRBV5-4 and TRBJ2-7; 7 bases match TRBD1. The CDR3 contains 14 residues. The germline V gene has CDR1 SGHNT and CDR2 YYREEE (reference sequence). J was trimmed by 3 bases and V by 4 bases; bases with no gene match: 7. CDR3 coding DNA: TGTGCCAGCAGCCCGACAGGGACGTTCTACGAGCAGTACTTC. Amino acids: CASSPTGTFYEQYF.